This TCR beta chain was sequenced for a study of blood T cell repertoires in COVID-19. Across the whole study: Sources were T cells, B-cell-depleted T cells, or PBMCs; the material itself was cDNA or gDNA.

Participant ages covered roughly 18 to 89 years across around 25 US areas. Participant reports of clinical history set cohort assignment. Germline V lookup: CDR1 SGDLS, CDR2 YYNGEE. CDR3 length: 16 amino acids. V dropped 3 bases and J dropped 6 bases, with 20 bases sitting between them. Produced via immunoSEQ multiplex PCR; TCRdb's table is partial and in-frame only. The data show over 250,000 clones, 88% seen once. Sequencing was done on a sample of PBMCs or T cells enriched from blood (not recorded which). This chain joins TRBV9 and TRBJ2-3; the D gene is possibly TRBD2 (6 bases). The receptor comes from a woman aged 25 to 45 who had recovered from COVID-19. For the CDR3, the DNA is TGTGCCAGCAGCGGCAGTCGGGACCGACTAGGCGATACGCAGTATTTT. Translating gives CASSGSRDRLGDTQYF.